The 22 T cell receptor beta chains below come from one sample, sequenced in a study of cytomegalovirus exposure and HLA in healthy donors. Amplification used 60 Vbeta primers and 13 Jbeta primers. Some clones are missing from TCRdb's copy, which holds only in-frame ones; the method was immunoSEQ multiplex PCR. The sample has approximately 160,000 clones; around 82% are singletons. Sequences were obtained from PBMCs. These receptors were obtained from a male donor in good health and CMV-seronegative.

This sequence joins TRBV4-1 and TRBJ1-6, with unresolved D. Germline V gives CDR1 MGHRA, CDR2 YSYEKL. The length of the CDR3 is 14 residues. V lost 1 base to trimming and J lost 4 bases, with 5 bases between them. The DNA for the CDR3 is TGCGCCAGCAGCCAAGGGCAGTATAATTCACCCCTCCACTTT. Translated, it gives CASSQGQYNSPLHF.

The V call is TRBV5-1, the J call TRBJ2-2; tentatively, D is TRBD1 (5 bases). V lost 5 bases to trimming and J lost 2 bases, with 16 bases between them. Germline CDR1 is SGHRS and CDR2 is YFSETQ. CDR3 length: 16 residues. The CDR3 reads CASRKTGDRNTGELFF. CDR3 DNA: TGCGCCAGCAGGAAGACGGGCGACAGAAACACCGGGGAGCTGTTTTTT.

This clone was counted between two and nine times. The rearrangement uses TRBV7-2 and TRBJ1-2; 9 nucleotides line up with TRBD1. The CDR3 is 15 amino acids. The germline V gene encodes CDR1 SGHTA and CDR2 FQGNSA. The V segment lost 5 bases and the J segment 4 bases; nucleotides outside the gene matches: 8. The CDR3 is CASSHGTGRVYGYTF. The DNA of the CDR3 is TGTGCCAGCAGCCATGGGACAGGGCGCGTCTATGGCTACACCTTC.

The genes are TRBV9 and TRBJ1-2, with no clear D. Germline values: CDR1 SGDLS, CDR2 YYNGEE. CDR3 length equals 15 residues. Trimming cost V 0 bases and J 2 bases, with 11 bases left between them. CDR3 region: CASSVGSRGNYGYTF. As DNA, the CDR3 is TGTGCCAGCAGCGTAGGGAGCAGAGGGAACTATGGCTACACCTTC.

The chain carries TRBV27 and TRBJ2-1; 13 bases fit TRBD2. Germline V gene lookup returns CDR1 MNHEY and CDR2 SMNVEV (reference sequence). With V trimmed by 5 bases and J by 7 bases, 11 bases remained unmatched. The CDR3 covers 17 residues. CDR3 bases: TGTGCCAGCAGTACCCGGACTAGCGGGAGTAGGGTGAATGAGCAGTTCTTC. The encoded protein is CASSTRTSGSRVNEQFF.

V gene TRBV20-1 combines with J gene TRBJ2-1; D call uncertain. The ends were cut back, 6 bases at V and 6 bases at J, with 9 bases in the middle. Per germline, CDR1 DFQATT and CDR2 SNEGSKA (reference sequence). This CDR3 is built from 11 residues. The CDR3 bases are TGCAGTGCCGACACACTCAATGAGCAGTTCTTC. It translates to CSADTLNEQFF.

The chain has TRBV28 and TRBJ2-5; D might be TRBD2 (5 bases). The CDR3 is made up of 14 amino acids. Germline lookup yields CDR1 MDHEN and CDR2 SYDVKM. The V and J ends lost 4 bases and 4 bases respectively, with 13 bases between them. The CDR3 here is CASSSPQRGETQYF. In nucleotides, the CDR3 is TGTGCCAGCAGTTCCCCTCAACGGGGAGAGACCCAGTACTTC.

This chain links TRBV7-8 with TRBJ1-3, with 12 bases fitting TRBD1. From germline, CDR1 is SGHVS and CDR2 FQNEAQ. CDR3 length: 16 amino acids. With V trimmed by 5 bases and J by 3 bases, 5 bases remained unmatched. Here the CDR3 DNA reads TGTGCCAGCAGCCGTAGGGACAGGGGGCGTGGAAACACCATATATTTT. Amino acid sequence: CASSRRDRGRGNTIYF. Supplemented by reference TRBV7-8 and TRBJ1-3, the full variable domain reads GAGVSQSPRYKVAKRGQDVALRCDPISGHVSLFWYQQALGQGPEFLTYFQNEAQLDKSGLPSDRFFAERPEGSVSTLKIQRTQQEDSAVYLCASSRRDRGRGNTIYFGEGSWLTVV.

CDR3 amino acids: CASSLTGGNNYGYTF. CDR3 bases: TGTGCCAGCAGCCTGACAGGGGGGAATAACTATGGCTACACCTTC. V and J are TRBV11-2 and TRBJ1-2, with 9 bases identical to TRBD1. V was clipped by 5 bases and J by 1 base; unmatched bases: 5. Germline CDR1 and CDR2: SGHAT and FQNNGV. The CDR3 is 15 residues long.

The chain is built from TRBV7-3 and TRBJ2-3, with D possibly being TRBD2 (6 bases). CDR1 is SGHTA, CDR2 FQGTGA, per germline. CDR3 length: 14 amino acids. Trimming removed 5 bases at V and 2 bases at J, with 11 bases between. The CDR3 region has the DNA TGTGCCAGCAGCCCTGGACTAAACACAGATACGCAGTATTTT. This gives the protein CASSPGLNTDTQYF.

This rearrangement joins TRBV29-1 to TRBJ2-1, with D tentatively TRBD2 (6 bases). Trimming shortened V by 4 bases and J by 1 base, and 17 bases separated the two germline ends. The V gene's germline CDR1 is SQVTM and CDR2 ANQGSEA. The CDR3 has 16 residues. This chain's CDR3 is CSVGGSGVGSYNEQFF. CDR3 DNA sequence: TGCAGCGTTGGGGGGTCGGGAGTTGGGTCCTACAATGAGCAGTTCTTC.

This clone showed up just once. V and J are TRBV11-2 and TRBJ2-7; maybe TRBD1 (5 bases). This CDR3 contains 13 residues. Per the germline V gene, CDR1 is SGHAT and CDR2 is FQNNGV. Trimming took 5 bases from V and 0 from J, leaving 8 bases between them. The CDR3 loop is CASSLGHSYEQYF. The DNA of the CDR3 is TGTGCCAGCAGCCTAGGACACTCCTACGAGCAGTACTTC.

The chain is built from TRBV7-9 and TRBJ2-7; 7 positions match TRBD1. Germline V gene lookup returns CDR1 SEHNR and CDR2 FQNEAQ (reference sequence). This CDR3 spans 16 amino acids. The V gene end was trimmed by 6 bases and the J gene end by 3 bases; junction bases not matched to a gene: 14. CDR3 region: CASSYRPGQPFYEQYF. The DNA for the CDR3 is TGTGCCAGCAGTTACCGACCGGGACAGCCATTCTACGAGCAGTACTTC. Full variable domain (missing parts from reference TRBV7-9 and TRBJ2-7): DTGVSQNPRHKITKRGQNVTFRCDPISEHNRLYWYRQTLGQGPEFLTYFQNEAQLEKSRLLSDRFSAERPKGSFSTLEIQRTEQGDSAMYLCASSYRPGQPFYEQYFGPGTRLTVT.

V usage is TRBV4-2 and J usage is TRBJ2-3; 10 bases map to TRBD2. CDR3 length: 17 residues. Germline loops: CDR1 LGHNA, CDR2 YNFKEQ. With V trimmed by 2 bases and J by 6 bases, 11 bases remained unmatched. CDR3 loop: CASSQSMSGGAGDTQYF. CDR3 coding DNA: TGTGCCAGCAGCCAATCTATGAGCGGGGGGGCGGGTGATACGCAGTATTTT.

The V gene is TRBV7-8, the J gene TRBJ2-7, with TRBD1 as a possible D gene (7 bases). The V and J ends lost 1 base and 2 bases respectively, with 12 bases between them. Germline V CDR1 and CDR2: SGHVS, FQNEAQ. The CDR3 loop spans 15 amino acids. The CDR3 DNA reads TGTGCCAGCAGCTTAGGCGGGGACAGAACCTACGAGCAGTACTTC. This translates into CASSLGGDRTYEQYF.

This CDR3 reads CASSAPGLAGFGYNEQFF. For the CDR3, the DNA is TGTGCCAGTAGTGCACCGGGACTAGCGGGGTTTGGGTACAATGAGCAGTTCTTC. The J gene is TRBJ2-1, the V gene TRBV19; 13 bases are a match to TRBD2. CDR3 length equals 18 residues. After removal of 5 bases from V and 4 bases from J, the junction contained 11 bases not matched to a gene. Germline values: CDR1 LNHDA, CDR2 SQIVND (reference sequence).

This clone was found once. This chain joins TRBV7-2 and TRBJ2-7, with TRBD2 identical over 12 bases. CDR1 is SGHTA and CDR2 is FQGNSA in the germline V gene. The CDR3 extends over 15 amino acids. J lost 4 bases, V lost 5 bases, and 6 bases had no gene match. CDR3 DNA sequence: TGTGCCAGCAGCGGTTGGACTAGCGGGACATACGAGCAGTACTTC. Protein sequence: CASSGWTSGTYEQYF. Full variable domain (rest looked up from reference TRBV7-2 and TRBJ2-7): GAGVSQSPSNKVTEKGKDVELRCDPISGHTALYWYRQSLGQGLEFLIYFQGNSAPDKSGLPSDRFSAERTGGSVSTLTIQRTQQEDSAVYLCASSGWTSGTYEQYFGPGTRLTVT.

The chain combines TRBV6-5 with TRBJ2-4; 8 positions match TRBD2. The CDR3 contains 15 residues. The V segment lost 0 bases and the J segment 6 bases; nucleotides outside the gene matches: 4. Looked up from germline, CDR1 is MNHEY and CDR2 is SVGAGI. The chain's CDR3 is CASSYSSRGGNIQYF. CDR3 coding DNA: TGTGCCAGCAGTTACTCGAGCCGGGGGGGAAACATTCAGTACTTC.

The chain carries TRBV5-4 and TRBJ2-5; 9 nucleotides match TRBD1. This CDR3 region has 16 residues. Per the germline V gene, CDR1 is SGHNT and CDR2 is YYREEE (reference sequence). V shed 0 bases, J shed 5 bases, and the junction held 8 bases outside the gene matches. CDR3 protein: CASSLVGGQGMETQYF. The CDR3 DNA follows: TGTGCCAGCAGCTTGGTGGGGGGACAGGGAATGGAGACCCAGTACTTC.

The chain links TRBV4-1 to TRBJ1-1; D possibly corresponds to TRBD1 (6 bases). The CDR3 runs 13 residues. Trimming took 4 bases from V and 5 from J, leaving 11 bases between them. The germline V gene has CDR1 MGHRA and CDR2 YSYEKL. CDR3 nucleotide sequence: TGCGCCAGCAGCCCGGTTGGGACAACTGAAGCTTTCTTT. It is translated as CASSPVGTTEAFF.

CDR3 loop: CASSVTSSNNSPLHF. CDR3 bases: TGTGCCAGCAGTGTAACTTCGAGCAATAATTCACCCCTCCACTTT. The chain joins TRBV6-4 to TRBJ1-6; D unclear. CDR1 and CDR2 from the germline V gene are MRHNA and SNTAGT. This CDR3 has 15 amino acids. Deletions cut 4 bases from V and 5 bases from J, with 12 bases between.

The rearrangement links TRBV10-2 to TRBJ1-1; no clear D. Trimming shortened V by 7 bases and J by 2 bases, and 5 bases separated the two germline ends. Germline V gene data show CDR1 as WSHSY and CDR2 as SAAADI. CDR3 length equals 11 residues. The CDR3 sequence is CASTLNTEAFF. CDR3 in DNA: TGCGCCAGCACCTTAAACACTGAAGCTTTCTTT.